The 21 T cell receptor beta chains reported below all come from one sample, sequenced in a study of T cell responses to AZD1222 COVID-19 vaccine. TCRdb keeps only in-frame clones here, not all; method: immunoSEQ multiplex PCR. This repertoire shows approximately 140,000 clones, about 90% found once; its top ten account for 1.5% to 2%. The sequencing here drew on peripheral blood, taken 28 days after the second AZD1222 dose. Receptors originate from an adult who received the AZD1222 COVID-19 vaccine.

The gene calls are TRBV5-1 and TRBJ2-7; D remains unclear. Per the germline V gene, CDR1 is SGHRS and CDR2 is YFSETQ. The CDR3 is made up of 14 amino acids. Trimming cost V 4 bases and J 1 base, with 12 bases left between them. CDR3 DNA sequence: TGCGCCAGCAGCCCCGGTATCGGATCCTACGAGCAGTACGTC. Its protein product is CASSPGIGSYEQYV.

V and J are TRBV6-5 and TRBJ1-2; tentatively, D is TRBD1 (5 bases). V was shortened by 2 bases and J by 3 bases, with 16 bases between the two germline ends. Germline V lookup: CDR1 MNHEY, CDR2 SVGAGI. The CDR3 runs to 16 residues. The CDR3 region is CASSYAGPPMHYGYTF. Here the CDR3 DNA reads TGTGCCAGCAGTTACGCAGGGCCCCCGATGCACTATGGCTACACCTTC.

The chain carries TRBV4-1 and TRBJ2-6; TRBD1 aligns across 8 bases. This CDR3 is 16 amino acids long. Per germline, CDR1 MGHRA and CDR2 YSYEKL. V gave up 10 bases and J gave up 2 bases; unmatched junction bases: 10. This CDR3 reads CATSAGGSAGANVLTF. CDR3 in DNA: TGCGCCACTTCGGCAGGGGGCAGCGCTGGGGCCAACGTCCTGACTTTC.

This clone is a singleton in its sample. The chain employs TRBV7-2 and TRBJ1-3, with D perhaps TRBD1 (5 bases). The V end lost 5 bases, the J end lost 0 bases, and 11 bases lay between the germline ends. The CDR3 totals 15 residues. CDR1 SGHTA and CDR2 FQGNSA come from the germline V gene. CDR3 DNA sequence: TGTGCCAGCAGCACCCAGGGAACCTCTGGAAACACCATATATTTT. Its protein product is CASSTQGTSGNTIYF.

This CDR3 reads CASSSTGQGATEAFF. CDR3 nucleotides: TGTGCCAGCAGCTCAACGGGACAGGGGGCTACTGAAGCTTTCTTT. The chain couples TRBV7-3 to TRBJ1-1; 12 nucleotides match TRBD1. CDR3 size: 15 residues. Trimming at V came to 4 bases and at J to 5 bases, leaving 5 bases not matched to a gene. The V gene's germline CDR1 is SGHTA and CDR2 FQGTGA.

The chain joins TRBV27 to TRBJ1-4, with D hard to call. Germline V gene data show CDR1 as MNHEY and CDR2 as SMNVEV (reference sequence). The CDR3 is 15 residues long. Trimming took off 5 bases at V and 0 bases at J, with 10 bases between the two ends. The DNA for the CDR3 is TGTGCCAGCAGTGAAGACTCCGCAACTAATGAAAAACTGTTTTTT. Encoded protein: CASSEDSATNEKLFF.

The chain joins TRBV3-1 (or the pseudogene TRBV3-2) to TRBJ2-1, with no clear D. Germline V gives CDR1 LGHDT, CDR2 YNNKEL (reference sequence). V lost 3 bases, J lost 6 bases, and 21 bases lay in between. The CDR3 contains 17 residues. CDR3 region: CASSQGFRRLTGNEQFF. CDR3 sequence (DNA): TGTGCCAGCAGCCAGGGATTCAGGCGGCTTACTGGCAATGAGCAGTTCTTC.

This chain uses TRBV10-3 with TRBJ2-3; TRBD1 might be the D (6 bases). The germline gives CDR1 ENHRY, CDR2 SYGVKD. V dropped 11 bases and J dropped 1 base, with 16 bases sitting between them. The CDR3 has 14 residues. CDR3 DNA sequence: TGTGCCTCAACAGGGATGGAGGGCACAGATACGCAGTATTTT. Protein sequence: CASTGMEGTDTQYF.

This chain connects TRBV5-6 to TRBJ2-7, with 9 positions matching TRBD1. V gave up 0 bases and J gave up 1 base; unmatched junction bases: 5. Germline CDR1 and CDR2: SGHDT and YYEEEE. The CDR3 length is 16 residues. The CDR3 spells CASSLVGDRDSYEQYF. CDR3 nucleotides: TGTGCCAGCAGCTTGGTAGGGGACAGGGATTCCTACGAGCAGTACTTC.

The chain combines TRBV3-1 (or the pseudogene TRBV3-2) with TRBJ1-1; 10 nucleotides match TRBD1. The CDR3 covers 15 residues. Looked up from germline, CDR1 is LGHDT and CDR2 is YNNKEL (reference sequence). The V segment lost 5 bases and the J segment 6 bases; nucleotides outside the gene matches: 9. For the CDR3, the DNA is TGTGCCAGCAGCGGATGGGACAGGGGAAGCGCTGAAGCTTTCTTT. Its protein product is CASSGWDRGSAEAFF.

The rearrangement uses TRBV5-5 and TRBJ2-2; D is unclear. This CDR3 has 16 residues. V was trimmed by 0 bases and J by 0 bases, leaving 9 bases between them. Germline loops: CDR1 SGHKS, CDR2 YYEKEE (reference sequence). The CDR3 sequence is CASSLAPIANTGELFF. Here the CDR3 DNA reads TGTGCCAGCAGCTTGGCCCCAATTGCGAACACCGGGGAGCTGTTTTTT.

The chain joins TRBV24-1 to TRBJ2-1; 12 bases line up with TRBD1. Germline V gives CDR1 KGHDR, CDR2 SFDVKD. V lost 11 bases and J lost 8; bases outside the gene matches: 9. The CDR3 spans 14 residues. The CDR3 is CAIRRDRGQHEQFF. CDR3 DNA sequence: TGTGCCATCCGCCGGGACAGGGGGCAACATGAGCAGTTCTTC.

V gene TRBV2 combines with J gene TRBJ1-4; D not certain. The CDR3 runs 15 residues. CDR1 is SNHLY, CDR2 FYNNEI, per germline. Trimming cost V 7 bases and J 3 bases, with 15 bases left between them. CDR3 sequence reads: CASTPSGFPNEKLFF. The CDR3 DNA follows: TGTGCCAGCACCCCCTCGGGGTTTCCTAATGAAAAACTGTTTTTT.

The chain employs TRBV19 and TRBJ2-7; D remains unclear. CDR3 length equals 16 residues. V was shortened by 5 bases and J by 1 base, with 18 bases between the two germline ends. Per germline, CDR1 LNHDA and CDR2 SQIVND (reference sequence). The CDR3 spells CASSPSSARRSYEQYF. The CDR3 DNA reads as TGTGCCAGTAGTCCCTCATCGGCCCGGAGATCCTACGAGCAGTACTTC.

The chain couples TRBV19 to TRBJ1-1, with 7 bases matching TRBD1. Germline CDR1 LNHDA, CDR2 SQIVND (reference sequence). The CDR3 is 15 amino acids. Unmatched junction bases numbered 11, after V lost 3 bases and J lost 7 bases. The chain's CDR3 is CASSIPTGITLEAFF. As DNA, the CDR3 is TGTGCCAGTAGTATCCCGACAGGGATTACCCTTGAAGCTTTCTTT.

The chain joins TRBV6-5 to TRBJ2-1, with 7 bases lining up with TRBD1. Germline CDR1 reads MNHEY; CDR2 reads SVGAGI. This CDR3 contains 12 residues. After removal of 6 bases from V and 13 bases from J, the junction contained 9 bases not matched to a gene. Here the CDR3 DNA reads TGTGCCAGCAGCTACGACAGGGCAAGACAGTTCTTC. Translating it yields CASSYDRARQFF.

This clone was observed a single time. The rearrangement joins TRBV19 to TRBJ1-2; D is ambiguous. Trimming took 10 bases from V and 1 from J, leaving 19 bases between them. Germline-derived CDR1 and CDR2 are LNHDA and SQIVND (reference sequence). The CDR3 has 15 amino acids. The CDR3 DNA reads TGTGCCACTGGTGAAGGACCCCCGCTTAACTATGGCTACACCTTC. Protein sequence: CATGEGPPLNYGYTF. The variable domain in full, completed from reference TRBV19 and TRBJ1-2, reads DGGITQSPKYLFRKEGQNVTLSCEQNLNHDAMYWYRQDPGQGLRLIYYSQIVNDFQKGDIAEGYSVSREKKESFPLTVTSAQKNPTAFYLCATGEGPPLNYGYTFGSGTRLTVV.

CDR3 DNA: TGTGCCAGCAGTGGGATACAGGATAATCAGCCCCAGCATTTT. Its translation is CASSGIQDNQPQHF. The chain carries TRBV2 and TRBJ1-5; TRBD1 might be the D (5 bases). The CDR3 has 14 residues. Germline V gene sequence: CDR1 SNHLY, CDR2 FYNNEI. V gave up 4 bases and J gave up 4 bases, with 11 bases separating them.

The genes are TRBV7-9 and TRBJ2-1; D unresolved. This CDR3 comprises 13 residues. Deletions cut 5 bases from V and 8 bases from J, with 13 bases between. From germline, CDR1 is SEHNR and CDR2 FQNEAQ (reference sequence). CDR3 protein: CASSDSQGYEQFF. CDR3 in DNA: TGTGCCAGCAGCGACTCACAAGGTTATGAGCAGTTCTTC.

This chain uses TRBV18 with TRBJ2-1; TRBD2 matches 9 bases. V lost 4 bases and J lost 2; bases outside the gene matches: 6. The CDR3 runs to 16 residues. In germline, CDR1 is KGHSH, CDR2 LQKENI. Here the CDR3 DNA reads TGTGCCAGCTCACGAGATAGCGGGGGAACCTACAATGAGCAGTTCTTC. It translates to CASSRDSGGTYNEQFF.

V is TRBV15 and J is TRBJ1-5; D is undetermined. The CDR3 is 15 residues long. The germline gives CDR1 LNHNV, CDR2 YYDKDF (reference sequence). V was clipped by 3 bases and J by 0 bases, with 9 bases between them. The CDR3 reads CATSRSLDSNQPQHF. The CDR3 bases are TGTGCCACCAGCAGGTCGTTAGATAGCAATCAGCCCCAGCATTTT.